The following is a T cell receptor beta chain sequence with its context. The ends were cut back, 0 bases at V and 4 bases at J, with 13 bases in the middle. Germline CDR1 and CDR2: DFQATT and SNEGSKA (reference sequence). This CDR3 has 15 residues. This sample was taken from a study of identical twins. TCRdb ran MiXCR on the 5' RACE reads and lists one entry per CDR3 protein. The table shows 1.5 million or so distinct CDR3 sequences, with about 30% occurring only once. The J gene is TRBJ2-1, the V gene TRBV20-1, with D possibly matching TRBD2 (6 bases). Source material: cord blood. This receptor was obtained from a newborn girl in good health. The chain's CDR3 is CSARDRSGPYNEQFF. Here the CDR3 DNA reads TGCAGTGCTAGAGATCGGAGCGGGCCTTACAATGAGCAGTTCTTC.